The subject of this entry is one T cell receptor (beta chain). This clonotype was seen many times. Its recognized antigen is unknown. Per-base quality was not reported, and no clone a single base away is much larger than it. The entry originates in a study of neurological immune-mediated disorders (dated by TCRdb to between 2018 and 2021). Concerning the study at large: Peripheral blood TCR-beta repertoires from patients with HTLV-I-associated myelopathy (HAM/TSP), patients with multiple sclerosis, and healthy controls were compared in the study using UMI-based sequencing. The cohort was made up of about 65 subjects, consisting of 15 or so HAM/TSP patients, about 34 multiple sclerosis patients and around 20 healthy controls. Longitudinal samples, technical triplicates and paired sorted CD4+ and CD8+ T-cell subsets, alongside PBMC samples, were included among the roughly 97 TCR-beta libraries. To precisely calculate how much the frequency of each individual clone varied, libraries were sequenced in technical triplicate. What the authors observed across the whole study: No identical CDR3 amino acid sequences were shared among expanded clones across subjects, suggesting private TCR-beta repertoires in all groups. TCR clonal expansion was highest in HAM/TSP patients and lowest in MS patients, with MS patients falling below even healthy controls.

The germline V end is reduced by 4 bases and the J end by 6 bases; junction bases left unmatched: 6. The germline V gene provides CDR1 SGHTA and CDR2 FQGTGA. The cysteine opens and the phenylalanine closes a CDR3 of 16 amino acids. Only the CDR3 DNA is retained, 48 bases long and in frame from the first base. cDNA was synthesized by template-switch 5'RACE using a primer with a 10-nucleotide random unique molecular identifier that tagged each TCR transcript. Over 170 million TCR-beta sequences, covering 15-18 subjects, were produced in each sequencing run. The RNeasy kit was used to extract total RNA. The KAPA Real-time Library Amplification kit was used to amplify TCR-beta VDJ regions with primers targeting the TCR constant region and the 5'RACE anchor. A first PCR added sample indexes and Illumina adaptors, and a second PCR then raised library yield. After Ampure bead purification, the roughly 650 bp TCR product was size-selected on a 2% E-gel SizeSelection system. Before pooling, libraries had their quality checked on a Bioanalyzer, their concentration measured with Qubit, and their quantity determined with the Kapa Library Quantification kit. An Illumina HiSeq 2500 sequenced the libraries paired-end 2 x 150 bp. To increase sequence diversity, 25-30% phiX was spiked into each library pool. Concerning the study's data processing: Quality-filtered reads were processed with the UMI-based MiGEC pipeline, which removed over 75% of raw TCR sequences during error correction. VDJ genes were aligned to IMGT germline references, and each clonotype was defined by a unique CDR3 amino acid sequence together with V-J genes. Clonal expansion, Shannon diversity and CDR3 relatedness (CalcPairwiseDistances, ClusterSamples) were evaluated with VDJtools, and phylogenetic trees were built with CLCbio workbench. Clones with at least 8 unique UMIs were defined as expanded, with this threshold being based on coefficient-of-variation modelling across technical triplicates. Starting from the raw public reads, TCRdb applied fastp trimming at Q25, assembled clones with MiXCR and retained in-frame beta chains. Entries that share a CDR3 protein sequence are merged under the most common genes and DNA. The V and J calls and clone size are TCRdb's, not the authors'. Counted in this sample were about 31,000 distinct CDR3 sequences; 13% of them appeared once. The ten largest clonotypes hold 4% to 5.5% of the sample.

The time point label corresponds to: technical triplicate 2. For the sorted-subset TCR libraries, the starting material was 750,000 to 1,000,000 sorted CD4+ or CD8+ T cells. Peripheral blood was subjected to Ficoll-Hypaque density gradient centrifugation to isolate PBMCs, which were then cryopreserved in liquid nitrogen. Paired sorted CD4+ and CD8+ subsets came from healthy controls, HAM/TSP patients and MS patients. This clonotype was sampled from a female donor with HTLV-1-associated myelopathy (HAM/TSP). The sequenced sample was CD4+ T cells from blood. The rearrangement combines TRBV7-3 with TRBJ2-2; 12 bases in the junction line up with TRBD2. CDR3 loop: CASSYSRTSGAGELFF. DNA sequence: TGTGCCAGCAGCTACTCACGGACTAGCGGGGCCGGGGAGCTGTTTTTT.